This T cell receptor (beta chain) is drawn from a study of identical twins. Study-level results: Invariant MAIT and iNKT cells are populations that could partly confound zero-insertion analyses. Cross-sectional statistical analysis, not tracking of the same donors, underpinned the conclusions. Models underpredicted monozygotic twin sharing of out-of-frame TCR alpha.

Turning to this clonotype: Its antigen is not known.

The V gene lost 1 base and the J gene lost 3 bases, with 7 bases spanning the gap. CDR1 is MDHEN and CDR2 is SYDVKM in the germline V gene. The CDR3 totals 13 residues. After template switching added a universal primer site, the resulting cDNA carried unique molecular identifiers. TCRdb re-called the 5' RACE reads with MiXCR, one entry per CDR3 protein. The sample has 1.5 million to 2 million distinct CDR3 sequences; about 32% are singletons. The source of this sequence is a newborn girl in good health. The chain links TRBV28 to TRBJ2-7; D is unresolved. Sequenced sample: cord blood. The CDR3 reads CASSLLPHYEQYF. The CDR3 DNA sequence: TGTGCCAGCAGTTTATTGCCCCACTACGAGCAGTACTTC.